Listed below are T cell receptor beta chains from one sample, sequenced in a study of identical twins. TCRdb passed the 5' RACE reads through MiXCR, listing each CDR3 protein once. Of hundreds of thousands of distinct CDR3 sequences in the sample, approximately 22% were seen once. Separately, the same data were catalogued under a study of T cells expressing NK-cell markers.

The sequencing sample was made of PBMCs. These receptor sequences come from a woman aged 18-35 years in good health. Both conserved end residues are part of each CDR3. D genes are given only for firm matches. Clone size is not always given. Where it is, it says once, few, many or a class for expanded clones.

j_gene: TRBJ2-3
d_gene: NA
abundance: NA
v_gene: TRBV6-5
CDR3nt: TGTGCCAGCAGTTACTCGACTCCCCGCACAGATACGCAGTATTTT
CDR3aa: CASSYSTPRTDTQYF

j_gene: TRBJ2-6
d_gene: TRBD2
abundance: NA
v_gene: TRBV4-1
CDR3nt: TGCGCCAGCAGCCAAGTAACTAGCGGGGGGCCTGGGGCCAACGTCCTGACTTTC
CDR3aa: CASSQVTSGGPGANVLTF

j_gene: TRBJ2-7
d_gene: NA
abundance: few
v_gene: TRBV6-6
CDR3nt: TGTGCCAGCACTTTACAGGGTGTCGGCGAGCAGTACTTC
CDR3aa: CASTLQGVGEQYF

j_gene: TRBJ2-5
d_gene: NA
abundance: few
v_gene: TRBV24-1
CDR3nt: TGTGCCACCAGTGATTTAGAGACCCAGTACTTC
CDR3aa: CATSDLETQYF

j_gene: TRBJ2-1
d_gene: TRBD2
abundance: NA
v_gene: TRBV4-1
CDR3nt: TGCGCCAGCAACCAACTAGCGGGAGAGGATAATGAGCAGTTCTTC
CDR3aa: CASNQLAGEDNEQFF

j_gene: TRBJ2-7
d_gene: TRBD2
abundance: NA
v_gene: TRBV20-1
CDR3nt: TGCAGTGCTAGGGGACTAGATCTCTCCTACGAGCAGTACTTC
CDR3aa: CSARGLDLSYEQYF

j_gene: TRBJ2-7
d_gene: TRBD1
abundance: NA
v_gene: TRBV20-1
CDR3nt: TGCAGTGCTACCGGGACAGATTCCTACGAGCAGTACTTC
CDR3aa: CSATGTDSYEQYF

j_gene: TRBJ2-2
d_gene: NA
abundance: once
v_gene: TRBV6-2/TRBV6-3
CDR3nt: TGTGCCAGCAGAATCAGAAACACCGGGGAGCTGTTTTTT
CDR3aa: CASRIRNTGELFF

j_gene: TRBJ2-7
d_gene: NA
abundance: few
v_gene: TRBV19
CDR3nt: TGTGCCAGTAGTGCTACCGGGACATACACCTACGAGCAGTACTTC
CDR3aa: CASSATGTYTYEQYF

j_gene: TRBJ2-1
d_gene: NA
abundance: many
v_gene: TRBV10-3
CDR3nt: TGTGCCATCAGTGGTCGAGGGGACTACAATGAGCAGTTCTTC
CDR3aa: CAISGRGDYNEQFF